The clone carrying this T cell receptor (beta chain) was observed once. Its antigen is undetermined. Distinct nucleotide sequences in the sample also encode this CDR3. The data are from a study of cytomegalovirus exposure and HLA in healthy donors. Primers: 60 Vbeta forward and 13 Jbeta reverse. Clones were read by immunoSEQ multiplex PCR, and TCRdb kept only the in-frame ones, dropping some. Among about 200,000 clones, more than 70% were seen once, and the ten largest hold 0.95% to 1.4%. The germline V and J ends were trimmed by 2 bases and 5 bases, with 9 bases remaining between them. The CDR3 length is 13 residues. Germline V gene data show CDR1 as SGHTA and CDR2 as FQGTGA. Study findings and constraints: When analyzed later, a missense DCLRE1C variant was found to be linked to TCR beta V- and J-gene trimming. According to the study, 160 or so TCR beta chains were cytomegalovirus-associated.

The V gene is TRBV7-3, the J gene TRBJ1-1; D remains ambiguous. The receptor comes from a woman aged 40 to 50 in good health and CMV-seronegative. The sequencing sample was made of PBMCs. The CDR3 region has the DNA TGTGCCAGCAGCTTATCACTAGGAACTGAAGCTTTCTTT. Amino acid sequence: CASSLSLGTEAFF.